What follows are 13 T cell receptor beta chains derived from one specimen sequenced in a study of T cells and Merkel cell carcinoma outcomes. Profiling relied on immunoSEQ multiplex PCR, and the TCRdb table lists in-frame clones only, not all of them. The sample yields some 19,000 clones, 82% seen once. Specimen: tumor tissue from Merkel cell carcinoma. These receptors came from a human donor with Merkel cell carcinoma.

The V gene is TRBV11-2, the J gene TRBJ1-1, with D uncertain. Deletions cut 3 bases from V and 2 bases from J, with 10 bases between. The CDR3 runs to 14 residues. The germline V gene encodes CDR1 SGHAT and CDR2 FQNNGV. The CDR3 spells CASSFPTGNTEAFF. CDR3 coding DNA: TGTGCCAGCAGCTTCCCCACCGGTAACACTGAAGCTTTCTTT.

The V call is TRBV9, the J call TRBJ1-2, with 9 bases lining up with TRBD1. The CDR3 covers 15 residues. The germline V gene has CDR1 SGDLS and CDR2 YYNGEE. With V trimmed by 1 base and J by 4 bases, 5 bases remained unmatched. The CDR3 here is CASSVQTGGPYGYTF. CDR3 coding DNA: TGTGCCAGCAGCGTACAAACAGGGGGCCCCTATGGCTACACCTTC. Drawing the rest from reference TRBV9 and TRBJ1-2, the complete variable domain is DSGVTQTPKHLITATGQRVTLRCSPRSGDLSVYWYQQSLDQGLQFLIQYYNGEERAKGNILERFSAQQFPDLHSELNLSSLELGDSALYFCASSVQTGGPYGYTFGSGTRLTVV.

V is TRBV4-1 and J is TRBJ2-7; 7 bases are shared with TRBD2. This CDR3 has 16 amino acids. Trimming cost V 5 bases and J 3 bases; bases outside gene matches: 13. Germline V gene sequence: CDR1 MGHRA, CDR2 YSYEKL. The CDR3 coding sequence is TGCGCCAGCAGCTCCCGCGAGACTAGCAGACACTACGAGCAGTACTTC. Translation: CASSSRETSRHYEQYF.

In DNA form, the CDR3 reads TGTGCCAGCAGCCAAGATAGGACTAGCGGGAGCAACGAGCAGTACTTC. It specifies CASSQDRTSGSNEQYF. This chain connects TRBV14 to TRBJ2-7; 13 bases match TRBD2. There are 16 residues in the CDR3. The V gene end was trimmed by 0 bases and the J gene end by 5 bases; junction bases not matched to a gene: 4. Germline V gene lookup returns CDR1 SGHDN and CDR2 FVKESK.

This chain's CDR3 is CASSGQISSTNEKLFF. The CDR3 bases are TGTGCCAGTAGCGGACAGATTAGTTCAACTAATGAAAAACTGTTTTTT. The chain links TRBV19 to TRBJ1-4, with D perhaps TRBD1 (6 bases). From germline, CDR1 is LNHDA and CDR2 SQIVND (reference sequence). This CDR3 is 16 amino acids long. The germline V and J ends were trimmed by 6 bases and 0 bases, with 14 bases remaining between them.

This chain connects TRBV9 to TRBJ2-1, with D perhaps TRBD1 (5 bases). V lost 6 bases and J 9 bases, leaving 16 bases between the germline ends. This CDR3 comprises 13 residues. Germline V gene lookup returns CDR1 SGDLS and CDR2 YYNGEE. Here the CDR3 DNA reads TGTGCCAGCACTAAGCAGGGCGAAGGTGAGCAGTTCTTC. Translated: CASTKQGEGEQFF.

This rearrangement joins TRBV5-1 to TRBJ2-1; tentatively, D is TRBD1 (5 bases). Per the germline V gene, CDR1 is SGHRS and CDR2 is YFSETQ. The ends were cut back, 0 bases at V and 8 bases at J, with 6 bases in the middle. The CDR3 consists of 12 residues. The CDR3 spells CASSLGQHEQFF. The CDR3 DNA reads as TGCGCCAGCAGCTTGGGACAGCATGAGCAGTTCTTC.

The rearrangement links TRBV5-1 to TRBJ2-2; the match to TRBD2 covers 11 bases. V was clipped by 4 bases and J by 2 bases; unmatched bases: 7. The CDR3 consists of 17 residues. The germline V gene has CDR1 SGHRS and CDR2 YFSETQ. In nucleotides, the CDR3 is TGCGCCAGCAGCCAAAGACTAGCGGGGCAAAACACCGGGGAGCTGTTTTTT. This gives the protein CASSQRLAGQNTGELFF.

The CDR3 loop is CAWSVEQFSQYF. CDR3 sequence (DNA): TGTGCCTGGAGTGTGGAACAGTTTTCGCAGTACTTC. The chain employs TRBV30 and TRBJ2-7; unclear D gene. Germline-derived CDR1 and CDR2 are GTSNPN and SVGIG (reference sequence). The V end was cut by 0 bases, the J end by 9 bases, with 12 bases between. This CDR3 has 12 residues.

The chain has TRBV7-6 and TRBJ2-1, with D perhaps given as TRBD1 or TRBD2 (5 bases each). V was shortened by 7 bases and J by 7 bases, with 14 bases between the two germline ends. Germline CDR1 is SGHVS and CDR2 is FNYEAQ. The CDR3 extends over 13 amino acids. The CDR3 is CASTPGGPNEQFF. CDR3 nucleotides: TGTGCCAGCACGCCTGGGGGACCGAATGAGCAGTTCTTC.

This chain links TRBV9 with TRBJ2-3, with a weak D call TRBD2 (6 bases). The CDR3 extends over 14 amino acids. Trimming left V 3 bases short and J 2 bases short, with 10 bases between. Germline V lookup: CDR1 SGDLS, CDR2 YYNGEE. Here the CDR3 reads CASSDGGATDTQYF. The CDR3 DNA sequence: TGTGCCAGCAGCGATGGAGGGGCCACAGATACGCAGTATTTT.

About this clone itself: Other DNA variants within this sample encode the same CDR3. The CDR3 nucleotides are TGCGCCAGCAGCTTGGGTCGGTTATCCCGGGTGTACGAGCAGTACTTC. The encoded protein is CASSLGRLSRVYEQYF. The chain uses TRBV5-1 and TRBJ2-7; unclear D gene. The CDR3 loop spans 16 amino acids. Trimming removed 0 bases from V and 4 bases from J, with 17 bases in between. Germline CDR1 reads SGHRS; CDR2 reads YFSETQ.

The rearrangement links TRBV6-4 to TRBJ1-3; TRBD1 agrees at 7 bases. CDR1 MRHNA and CDR2 SNTAGT come from the germline V gene. The V and J ends lost 5 bases and 2 bases, in that order; junction bases with no gene match: 3. The CDR3 extends over 14 amino acids. The CDR3 spells CASSPGTAGNTIYF. CDR3 nucleotide sequence: TGTGCCAGCAGTCCCGGGACAGCTGGAAACACCATATATTTT.